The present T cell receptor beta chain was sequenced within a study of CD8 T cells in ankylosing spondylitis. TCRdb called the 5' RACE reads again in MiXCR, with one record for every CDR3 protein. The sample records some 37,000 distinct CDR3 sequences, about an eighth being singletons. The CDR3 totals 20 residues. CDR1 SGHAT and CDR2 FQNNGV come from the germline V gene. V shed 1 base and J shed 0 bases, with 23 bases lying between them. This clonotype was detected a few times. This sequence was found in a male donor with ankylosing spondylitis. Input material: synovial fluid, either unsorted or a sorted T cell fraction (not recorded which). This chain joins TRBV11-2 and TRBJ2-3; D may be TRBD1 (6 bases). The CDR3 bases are TGTGCCAGCAGCTTAGTTACAGGGATGGGCCCTTACGAGAGCACAGATACGCAGTATTTT. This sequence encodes CASSLVTGMGPYESTDTQYF. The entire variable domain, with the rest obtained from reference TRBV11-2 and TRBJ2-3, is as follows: EAGVAQSPRYKIIEKRQSVAFWCNPISGHATLYWYQQILGQGPKLLIQFQNNGVVDDSQLPKDRFSAERLKGVDSTLKIQPAKLEDSAVYLCASSLVTGMGPYESTDTQYFGPGTRLTVL.